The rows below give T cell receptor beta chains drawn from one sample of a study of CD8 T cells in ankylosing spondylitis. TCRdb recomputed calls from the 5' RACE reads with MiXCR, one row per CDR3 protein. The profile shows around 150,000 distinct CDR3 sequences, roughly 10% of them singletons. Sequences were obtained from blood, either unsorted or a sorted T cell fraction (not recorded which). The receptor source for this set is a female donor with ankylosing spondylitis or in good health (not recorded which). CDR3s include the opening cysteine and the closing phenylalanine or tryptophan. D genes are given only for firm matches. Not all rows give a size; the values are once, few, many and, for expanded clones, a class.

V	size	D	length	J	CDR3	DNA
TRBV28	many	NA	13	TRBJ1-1	CASRLRETTEAFF	TGTGCCAGCAGACTCAGGGAAACCACTGAAGCTTTCTTT
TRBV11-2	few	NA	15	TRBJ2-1	CASSQTQPSGHEQFF	TGTGCCAGCAGCCAAACCCAACCTTCAGGCCATGAGCAGTTCTTC
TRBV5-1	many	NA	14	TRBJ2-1	CASSSGTGYNEQFF	TGCGCCAGCAGCTCCGGGACTGGATACAATGAGCAGTTCTTC
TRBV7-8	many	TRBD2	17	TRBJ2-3	CASRENAGLARTDTQYF	TGTGCCAGCAGAGAGAACGCCGGACTAGCGCGGACAGATACGCAGTATTTT
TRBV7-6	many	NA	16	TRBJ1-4	CASSLALGGLGEKLFF	TGTGCCAGCAGCTTAGCGCTAGGGGGGCTCGGTGAAAAACTGTTTTTT
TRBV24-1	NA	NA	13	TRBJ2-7	CATSDRDRDEQHF	TGTGCCACCAGTGACCGCGACCGGGACGAGCAGCACTTC
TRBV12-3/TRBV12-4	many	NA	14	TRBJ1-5	CASSRRGSNQPQHF	TGTGCCAGCAGTCGCAGGGGTAGCAATCAGCCCCAGCATTTT
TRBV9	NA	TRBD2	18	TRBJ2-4	CASSVEPGLAGRGNIQYF	TGTGCCAGCAGCGTAGAACCGGGACTAGCGGGACGGGGGAACATTCAGTACTTC
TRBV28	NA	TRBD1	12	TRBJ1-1	CASRSDGDRAFF	TGTGCCAGCAGGTCGGACGGGGACAGAGCTTTCTTT
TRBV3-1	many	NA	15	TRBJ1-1	CASSSVATMNTEAFF	TGTGCCAGCAGCTCCGTGGCCACAATGAACACTGAAGCTTTCTTT
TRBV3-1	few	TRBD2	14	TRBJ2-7	CASSQGTSGTEQYF	TGTGCCAGCAGCCAAGGGACTAGCGGGACCGAGCAGTACTTC
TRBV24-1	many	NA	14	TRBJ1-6	CATSDYRQGSPLHF	TGTGCCACCAGTGATTACCGTCAGGGATCACCCCTCCACTTT
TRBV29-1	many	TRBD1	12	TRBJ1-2	CSVEGQPEGYTF	TGCAGCGTTGAGGGACAGCCCGAAGGCTACACCTTC
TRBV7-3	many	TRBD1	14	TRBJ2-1	CASRLDRGSDEQFF	TGTGCCAGCAGGCTAGACAGGGGATCCGATGAGCAGTTCTTC
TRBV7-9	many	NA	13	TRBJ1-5	CASSSDWRQPQHF	TGTGCCAGCAGCTCGGATTGGCGGCAGCCCCAGCATTTT
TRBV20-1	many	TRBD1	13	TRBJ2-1	CSAPTGVVNEQFF	TGCAGTGCTCCGACAGGGGTAGTAAATGAGCAGTTCTTC
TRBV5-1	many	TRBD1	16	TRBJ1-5	CASSTGQNSSNQPQHF	TGCGCCAGCAGCACGGGACAGAACTCAAGCAATCAGCCCCAGCATTTT
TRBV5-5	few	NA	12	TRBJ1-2	CASSSQLYGYTF	TGTGCCAGCAGCTCACAACTCTATGGCTACACCTTC
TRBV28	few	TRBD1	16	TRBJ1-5	CASSFFGTGGLQPQHF	TGTGCCAGCAGCTTCTTCGGGACAGGGGGTCTTCAGCCCCAGCATTTT
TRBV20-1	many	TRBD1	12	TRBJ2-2	CSAGQGTGELFF	TGCAGTGCGGGACAGGGTACCGGGGAGCTGTTTTTT
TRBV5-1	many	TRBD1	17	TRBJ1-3	CASSSGTGASGGNTIYF	TGCGCCAGCAGCTCCGGGACAGGGGCCTCTGGCGGAAACACCATATATTTT
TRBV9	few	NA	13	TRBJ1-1	CASSKRQDTEAFF	TGTGCCAGCAGCAAACGGCAGGACACTGAAGCTTTCTTT